These 30 T cell receptor beta chains originate from one sample sequenced in a study of blood T cell repertoires in COVID-19. TCRdb's table, derived via immunoSEQ multiplex PCR, lists solely in-frame clones and lacks some. The data contain around 260,000 clones, over 65% of them singletons. Sequenced: peripheral blood. These receptors were obtained from a man between 60 and 70 years old who had recovered from COVID-19.

The rearrangement joins TRBV19 to TRBJ1-2; D gene ambiguous. Germline V gives CDR1 LNHDA, CDR2 SQIVND (reference sequence). This CDR3 spans 18 amino acids. The V end was cut by 3 bases, the J end by 2 bases, with 22 bases between. Written as DNA, the CDR3 is TGTGCCAGTAGTATTGTTTTTTTTGGGGAGATATCGAACTATGGCTACACCTTC. Protein product: CASSIVFFGEISNYGYTF. Filled out from reference TRBV19 and TRBJ1-2, the complete variable domain reads DGGITQSPKYLFRKEGQNVTLSCEQNLNHDAMYWYRQDPGQGLRLIYYSQIVNDFQKGDIAEGYSVSREKKESFPLTVTSAQKNPTAFYLCASSIVFFGEISNYGYTFGSGTRLTVV.

This sequence joins TRBV19 and TRBJ2-1, with 12 bases lining up with TRBD2. Per germline, CDR1 LNHDA and CDR2 SQIVND (reference sequence). Trimming took 3 bases from V and 9 from J; bases not matched to a gene: 6. There are 15 residues in the CDR3. CDR3 bases: TGTGCCAGTAGTATTCTAGCGGGGGGGGCGGTTGAGCAGTTCTTC. Its protein is CASSILAGGAVEQFF.

CDR3 nucleotides: TGTGCCACCAGCAGACCGGTGGGACTGCCGACCTACAATGAGCAGTTCTTC. This encodes CATSRPVGLPTYNEQFF. The chain combines TRBV15 with TRBJ2-1; D might be TRBD2 (6 bases). In germline, CDR1 is LNHNV, CDR2 YYDKDF (reference sequence). CDR3 length: 17 amino acids. V was clipped by 2 bases and J by 2 bases, with 16 bases between them.

The chain is built from TRBV12-5 and TRBJ2-1; tentatively, D is TRBD2 (5 bases). The ends were cut back, 7 bases at V and 5 bases at J, with 12 bases in the middle. Germline CDR1 and CDR2: LGHNT and FRNRAP. This CDR3 comprises 13 residues. The CDR3 region is CASAHGVNNEQFF. As DNA, the CDR3 is TGTGCTAGTGCCCACGGGGTAAACAATGAGCAGTTCTTC.

Only one count was recorded for this clone. The V gene is TRBV19, the J gene TRBJ1-2; TRBD1 matches 8 bases. Germline V gene sequence: CDR1 LNHDA, CDR2 SQIVND (reference sequence). J was trimmed by 2 bases and V by 3 bases; bases with no gene match: 5. The CDR3 consists of 15 residues. CDR3 DNA sequence: TGTGCCAGTAGTATCTGGGACAGGAGGAACTATGGCTACACCTTC. Translating gives CASSIWDRRNYGYTF.

The CDR3 loop reads CATSQREGLSYNEQFF. In DNA form, the CDR3 reads TGTGCCACCAGTCAGCGGGAGGGCCTCTCCTACAATGAGCAGTTCTTC. The V gene is TRBV24-1, the J gene TRBJ2-1; 10 nucleotides agree with TRBD2. V lost 6 bases and J lost 0; bases outside the gene matches: 4. The CDR3 covers 16 residues. CDR1 and CDR2 from the germline V gene are KGHDR and SFDVKD.

The J gene is TRBJ1-5, the V gene TRBV18; D call uncertain. CDR3 length: 13 amino acids. Trimming pared 2 bases from V and 5 bases from J, leaving 7 bases between. The germline V gene has CDR1 KGHSH and CDR2 LQKENI. CDR3: CASSPGEDQPQHF. CDR3 coding DNA: TGTGCCAGCTCACCAGGGGAGGATCAGCCCCAGCATTTT.

The chain combines TRBV28 with TRBJ2-3; TRBD2 matches at 9 bases. Trimming removed 3 bases from V and 2 bases from J; junction bases left unmatched: 6. Germline assignment: CDR1 MDHEN and CDR2 SYDVKM. CDR3 length: 16 amino acids. The CDR3 sequence is CASSFGTSRYTDTQYF. In DNA form, the CDR3 reads TGTGCCAGCAGTTTCGGGACTAGCCGTTACACAGATACGCAGTATTTT.

This clone occurred once. The genes are TRBV5-1 and TRBJ1-1; 7 nucleotides match TRBD1. This CDR3 has 15 residues. Germline V gene sequence: CDR1 SGHRS, CDR2 YFSETQ. V dropped 4 bases and J dropped 1; count of bases not matched to a gene: 7. The CDR3 coding sequence is TGCGCCAGCAGCAAATATGGGACAGAGAACACTGAAGCTTTCTTT. Translating it yields CASSKYGTENTEAFF. Looking up the rest from reference TRBV5-1 and TRBJ1-1 gives the full variable domain: KAGVTQTPRYLIKTRGQQVTLSCSPISGHRSVSWYQQTPGQGLQFLFEYFSETQRNKGNFPGRFSGRQFSNSRSEMNVSTLELGDSALYLCASSKYGTENTEAFFGQGTRLTVV.

The J gene is TRBJ2-3, the V gene TRBV6-5; 10 bases map to TRBD2. Looked up from germline, CDR1 is MNHEY and CDR2 is SVGAGI. V lost 0 bases to trimming and J lost 7 bases; unmatched junction nucleotides: 4. The CDR3 consists of 15 residues. CDR3 in amino acids: CASSYSGTSENTQYF. As DNA, the CDR3 is TGTGCCAGCAGTTACTCAGGGACTAGCGAGAATACGCAGTATTTT.

This clone was counted between two and nine times. The chain links TRBV5-4 to TRBJ2-7; TRBD1 matches at 7 bases. J was trimmed by 0 bases and V by 5 bases; bases with no gene match: 2. Germline V gene data show CDR1 as SGHNT and CDR2 as YYREEE (reference sequence). The CDR3 has 13 residues. CDR3 region: CASSRTGSYEQYF. Here the CDR3 DNA reads TGTGCCAGCAGTAGGACAGGCTCCTACGAGCAGTACTTC.

The rearrangement joins TRBV12-5 to TRBJ2-1; 10 nucleotides agree with TRBD2. The J segment lost 2 bases and the V segment lost 3 bases, leaving 1 base of the junction unmatched. Germline CDR1 reads LGHNT; CDR2 reads FRNRAP. The CDR3 spans 15 residues. The CDR3 protein is CASGLAGGPYNEQFF. The CDR3 nucleotides read TGTGCTAGTGGTTTAGCGGGAGGGCCCTACAATGAGCAGTTCTTC.

The chain couples TRBV3-1 (or the pseudogene TRBV3-2) to TRBJ1-5, with no clear D. Germline values: CDR1 LGHDT, CDR2 YNNKEL (reference sequence). The CDR3 is made up of 14 amino acids. Between the trimmed V and J ends, which lost 1 base and 7 bases, there was a span of 11 bases. CDR3 amino acids: CASSQAGLLQPQHF. The DNA for the CDR3 is TGTGCCAGCAGCCAAGCCGGGTTATTGCAGCCCCAGCATTTT.

V is TRBV5-1 and J is TRBJ1-2; no definite D call. V lost 4 bases and J 0 bases, leaving 13 bases between the germline ends. The CDR3 length is 15 residues. CDR1 is SGHRS, CDR2 YFSETQ, per germline. CDR3 sequence: CASSGGVAANYGYTF. DNA for the CDR3: TGCGCCAGCAGCGGCGGGGTGGCAGCTAACTATGGCTACACCTTC.

The table lists this clone with a few counts. The chain is built from TRBV4-2 and TRBJ1-5, with D possibly matching TRBD1 (5 bases). This CDR3 comprises 16 residues. In germline, CDR1 is LGHNA, CDR2 YNFKEQ. V was trimmed by 1 base and J by 0 bases, leaving 10 bases between them. The CDR3 DNA is TGTGCCAGCAGCCAAGGTGGGGCAAATAGCAATCAGCCCCAGCATTTT. Translating gives CASSQGGANSNQPQHF.

This sequence joins TRBV6-2 or TRBV6-3 and TRBJ2-5; D possibly corresponds to TRBD2 (5 bases). The V gene lost 2 bases and the J gene lost 5 bases, with 15 bases spanning the gap. Germline V lookup: CDR1 MNHEY, CDR2 SVGEGT. CDR3 length equals 15 residues. In nucleotides, the CDR3 is TGTGCCAGCAGTTACCTGGGTAGCGTTGGGGAGACCCAGTACTTC. It translates to CASSYLGSVGETQYF.

This clone showed up many times. This chain links TRBV27 with TRBJ2-7; TRBD2 aligns across 16 bases. Germline loops: CDR1 MNHEY, CDR2 SMNVEV (reference sequence). There are 15 residues in the CDR3. J gave up 12 bases and V 4 bases, and 9 bases lay outside the gene matches. As DNA, the CDR3 is TGTGCCAGCAGTTCCCAAGGGACTAGCGGGAGGGCCTTGTACTTC. Amino acid sequence: CASSSQGTSGRALYF.

This chain connects TRBV6-5 to TRBJ2-4; the match to TRBD2 covers 7 bases. The CDR3 covers 14 residues. V dropped 6 bases and J dropped 7; count of bases not matched to a gene: 9. Germline values: CDR1 MNHEY, CDR2 SVGAGI. The CDR3 nucleotides read TGTGCCAGCAGCCTCAACGGGAGGAGGAACATTCAGTACTTC. This sequence encodes CASSLNGRRNIQYF.

The chain's CDR3 is CASSLESGQGYSPLHF. CDR3 DNA: TGCGCCAGCAGCTTGGAGTCGGGACAGGGGTATTCACCCCTCCACTTT. The chain has TRBV5-1 and TRBJ1-6; TRBD1 matches at 10 bases. Unmatched junction bases numbered 5, after V lost 0 bases and J lost 8 bases. The CDR3 covers 16 residues. The germline V gene has CDR1 SGHRS and CDR2 YFSETQ.

The chain is built from TRBV19 and TRBJ2-2; 7 positions match TRBD1. Germline V gene sequence: CDR1 LNHDA, CDR2 SQIVND (reference sequence). V lost 4 bases to trimming and J lost 4 bases; unmatched junction nucleotides: 9. This CDR3 has 16 amino acids. The CDR3 loop reads CASSKFRDSFTGELFF. For the CDR3, the DNA is TGTGCCAGTAGTAAGTTCCGGGACAGTTTCACCGGGGAGCTGTTTTTT.

The V call is TRBV2, the J call TRBJ1-1; 7 bases are shared with TRBD1. The CDR3 is 14 amino acids. Germline assignment: CDR1 SNHLY and CDR2 FYNNEI. J lost 1 base, V lost 6 bases, and 5 bases had no gene match. The chain's CDR3 is CASRPDRTNTEAFF. CDR3 nucleotide sequence: TGTGCCAGCAGGCCGGACAGGACGAACACTGAAGCTTTCTTT.

The chain is built from TRBV7-2 and TRBJ2-1; 11 nucleotides align to TRBD2. The CDR3 runs 16 residues. V was pared by 5 bases and J by 6 bases, with 9 bases of the junction left unmatched. Germline V gene sequence: CDR1 SGHTA, CDR2 FQGNSA. The CDR3 spells CASSREGLAAGNEQFF. The CDR3 bases are TGTGCCAGCAGCAGAGAGGGACTAGCGGCTGGCAATGAGCAGTTCTTC.

This chain joins TRBV3-1 (or the pseudogene TRBV3-2) and TRBJ1-6, with 8 bases aligning to TRBD1. In germline, CDR1 is LGHDT, CDR2 YNNKEL (reference sequence). Trimming cost V 4 bases and J 9 bases; bases outside gene matches: 8. CDR3 length: 15 residues. This CDR3 reads CASSLGQGSGSPLHF. The CDR3 DNA follows: TGTGCCAGCAGCCTCGGACAGGGATCTGGTTCACCCCTCCACTTT.

The V call is TRBV28, the J call TRBJ1-1; D is undetermined. Germline loops: CDR1 MDHEN, CDR2 SYDVKM. V was pared by 4 bases and J by 3 bases, with 12 bases between. This CDR3 spans 14 amino acids. The CDR3 DNA is TGTGCCAGCAGTTCGCCGGCAGGATACACTGAAGCTTTCTTT. The encoded protein is CASSSPAGYTEAFF.

V is TRBV7-9 and J is TRBJ2-1; 8 positions match TRBD2. The CDR3 has 15 amino acids. J lost 6 bases, V lost 3 bases, and 7 bases had no gene match. CDR1 is SEHNR and CDR2 is FQNEAQ in the germline V gene (reference sequence). The CDR3 region is CASSLEAGGRNEQFF. As DNA, the CDR3 is TGTGCCAGCAGCTTGGAGGCGGGGGGACGCAATGAGCAGTTCTTC.

The V and J genes are TRBV30 and TRBJ2-1, with D hard to call. CDR1 is GTSNPN, CDR2 SVGIG, per germline (reference sequence). V lost 8 bases and J 2 bases, leaving 13 bases between the germline ends. The CDR3 is 13 residues long. CDR3 region: CARTREPYNEQFF. DNA for the CDR3: TGTGCCAGAACCCGAGAACCCTACAATGAGCAGTTCTTC.

The CDR3: CASRTATGGGGPQHF. The CDR3 DNA is TGTGCCAGCAGAACAGCAACAGGGGGCGGAGGGCCCCAGCATTTT. This chain joins TRBV6-5 and TRBJ1-5, with 9 bases identical to TRBD1. The CDR3 sequence is 15 residues long. CDR1 and CDR2 from the germline V gene are MNHEY and SVGAGI. V lost 6 bases to trimming and J lost 9 bases; unmatched junction nucleotides: 12.

The V gene is TRBV28, the J gene TRBJ1-5, with D tentatively TRBD1 (5 bases). Trimming removed 4 bases from V and 2 bases from J, with 15 bases in between. From germline, CDR1 is MDHEN and CDR2 SYDVKM. This CDR3 has 16 amino acids. The CDR3 sequence is CASSSATGGGNQPQHF. As DNA, the CDR3 is TGTGCCAGCAGTTCCGCGACGGGAGGGGGCAATCAGCCCCAGCATTTT. Combining the CDR3 with reference TRBV28 and TRBJ1-5 gives the whole variable domain DVKVTQSSRYLVKRTGEKVFLECVQDMDHENMFWYRQDPGLGLRLIYFSYDVKMKEKGDIPEGYSVSREKKERFSLILESASTNQTSMYLCASSSATGGGNQPQHFGDGTRLSIL.

The chain carries TRBV20-1 and TRBJ1-1; no firm D call. The V end lost 3 bases, the J end lost 4 bases, and 9 bases lay between the germline ends. The germline gives CDR1 DFQATT, CDR2 SNEGSKA (reference sequence). This CDR3 comprises 12 residues. The CDR3 loop reads CSASALVTEAFF. CDR3 nucleotides: TGCAGTGCTAGTGCCCTCGTCACTGAAGCTTTCTTT.

CDR3 bases: TGTGCCAGCTCACCGAAGACAGATATGAACACTGAAGCTTTCTTT. Amino acids: CASSPKTDMNTEAFF. The V gene is TRBV18, the J gene TRBJ1-1; perhaps TRBD1 as D (5 bases). The CDR3 sequence is 15 residues long. CDR1 is KGHSH and CDR2 is LQKENI in the germline V gene. V lost 3 bases and J 0 bases, leaving 11 bases between the germline ends.